A selection of T cell receptor beta chains follows, all from one sample in a study of OX40 agonist ivuxolimab in advanced cancers. Libraries were prepared by immunoSEQ multiplex PCR; TCRdb keeps only in-frame clonotypes and omits some of them. The data hold about 91,000 clones, with over 75% observed a single time. Specimen: CD4+ or CD8+ T cells sorted from blood, collected in a trial of the OX40 agonist ivuxolimab. The origin of the receptors is an adult with an advanced solid tumor such as melanoma, head and neck, liver or kidney cancer. Each CDR3 is given with its conserved first and last residue.

CDR3 protein | J gene | V gene
CASSIDADRGREKLFF | TRBJ1-4 | TRBV19
CASSQALAFSSYEQYF | TRBJ2-7 | TRBV4-1
CASSPDKAYEQYF | TRBJ2-7 | TRBV5-1
CASSPRASQTQYF | TRBJ2-5 | TRBV5-4
CASRDLSSYEQYF | TRBJ2-7 | TRBV2
CASSPGGLYSNQPQHF | TRBJ1-5 | TRBV7-6
CARSLERQNNEKLFF | TRBJ1-4 | TRBV5-3
CASSPGLAGGIYNEQFF | TRBJ2-1 | TRBV14
CASNRGQGNTGELFF | TRBJ2-2 | TRBV5-1
CASSSGQGLSRSEQYF | TRBJ2-7 | TRBV7-6
CASSLSLAGGYEQYF | TRBJ2-7 | TRBV7-8
CASSLAAGAGKETQYF | TRBJ2-5 | TRBV5-1
CASSQDQDFLMNTEAFF | TRBJ1-1 | TRBV4-1
CASSSPITGDITDTQYF | TRBJ2-3 | TRBV7-3
CASSLAGAVGNGELFF | TRBJ2-2 | TRBV5-1
CSARTVYGYTF | TRBJ1-2 | TRBV20-1
CASRQTGGSSGNTIYF | TRBJ1-3 | TRBV5-4
CASSVSSGRFDEQFF | TRBJ2-1 | TRBV9
CASSPSASYEQYF | TRBJ2-7 | TRBV18
CASSLGTQGEYEKLFF | TRBJ1-4 | TRBV5-1
CASSSATGGVLGTQYF | TRBJ2-5 | TRBV5-5
CASSFPGQGYNEQFF | TRBJ2-1 | TRBV5-1
CASSQGAGAGTDTQYF | TRBJ2-3 | TRBV7-3
CASSLRQGNIQYF | TRBJ2-4 | TRBV28
CAITGGGQNTEAFF | TRBJ1-1 | TRBV10-3
CASSLNGRYYGYTF | TRBJ1-2 | TRBV5-8
CASSVTGVEYNEQFF | TRBJ2-1 | TRBV9
CASSPDYSYEQYF | TRBJ2-7 | TRBV4-1
CASSLVSSGNTIYF | TRBJ1-3 | TRBV5-1
CASRNIDSIREQYF | TRBJ2-7 | TRBV28
CASSPWDGIAGGGYNEQFF | TRBJ2-1 | TRBV7-9
CASSLSLAVNTGELFF | TRBJ2-2 | TRBV7-7
CASSAREGGNTEAFF | TRBJ1-1 | TRBV7-8
CASSRDRGHEQYF | TRBJ2-7 | TRBV6-1
CASSHGQSSYNEQFF | TRBJ2-1 | TRBV18
CASSQSLIRTAETQYF | TRBJ2-5 | TRBV23-1
CASSLAGRPDTQYF | TRBJ2-3 | TRBV5-6
CASSVGTGVETQYF | TRBJ2-5 | TRBV7-3
CASSPDQETQYF | TRBJ2-5 | TRBV11-3
CASSPISTSNEKLFF | TRBJ1-4 | TRBV27
CASSSGQGAYTEAFF | TRBJ1-1 | TRBV5-1
CAWDWTGREQYF | TRBJ2-7 | TRBV30
CASSLNGNNQPQHF | TRBJ1-5 | TRBV27
CASSPPRGVSLQNTEAFF | TRBJ1-1 | TRBV18
CASSITGAAGGYTF | TRBJ1-2 | TRBV7-3
CSVHTGHDGYTF | TRBJ1-2 | TRBV29-1
CASSLGPRQEWHF | TRBJ2-5 | TRBV11-1
CASTPRAGVRTDTQYF | TRBJ2-3 | TRBV19
CASSPPGANYGYTF | TRBJ1-2 | TRBV18
CASYGGANVLTF | TRBJ2-6 | TRBV19
CASSSPPTPGSQETQYF | TRBJ2-5 | TRBV27
CASSLPGLATGTDTQYF | TRBJ2-3 | TRBV11-2
CASSLGPPGLAVGKETQYF | TRBJ2-5 | TRBV5-1
CATSRHRDSYEQYF | TRBJ2-7 | TRBV15
CASSQAPGTSGRDETQYF | TRBJ2-5 | TRBV4-1
CASSFAGQGGRTEAFF | TRBJ1-1 | TRBV28